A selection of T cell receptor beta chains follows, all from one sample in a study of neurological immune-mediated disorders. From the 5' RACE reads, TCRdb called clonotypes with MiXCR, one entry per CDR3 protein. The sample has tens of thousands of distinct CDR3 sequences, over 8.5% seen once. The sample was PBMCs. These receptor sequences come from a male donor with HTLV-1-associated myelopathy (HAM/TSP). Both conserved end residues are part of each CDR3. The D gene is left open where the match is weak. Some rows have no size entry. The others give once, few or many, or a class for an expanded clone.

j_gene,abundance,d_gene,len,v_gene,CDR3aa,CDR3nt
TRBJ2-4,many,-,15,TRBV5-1,CASSFVQLVKNIQYF,TGCGCCAGCAGCTTCGTACAGCTAGTAAAAAACATTCAGTACTTC
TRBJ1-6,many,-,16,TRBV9,CASSVALRESDSPLHF,TGTGCCAGCAGCGTAGCCCTAAGGGAGTCGGATTCACCCCTCCACTTT
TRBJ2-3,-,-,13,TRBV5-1,CASSGTITDTQYF,TGCGCCAGCTCCGGGACAATCACAGATACGCAGTATTTT
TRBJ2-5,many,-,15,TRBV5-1,CASSLSFVSRETQYF,TGCGCCAGCAGTTTGTCGTTTGTTAGCCGGGAGACCCAGTACTTC
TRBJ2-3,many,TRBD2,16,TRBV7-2,CASSLFAGGTTDTQYF,TGTGCCAGCAGCTTATTTGCGGGGGGGACCACAGATACCCAGTATTTT
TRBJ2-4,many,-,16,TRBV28,CASSLTDRVAKNIQYF,TGTGCCAGCAGTTTAACAGATCGGGTCGCCAAAAACATTCAGTACTTC
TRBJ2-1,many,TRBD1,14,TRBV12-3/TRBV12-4,CASSLGTGRSEQFF,TGTGCCAGCAGTTTAGGGACAGGAAGGAGTGAGCAGTTCTTC
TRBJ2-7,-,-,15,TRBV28,CASNLQVGGRYEQYF,TGTGCCAGCAACCTCCAGGTTGGCGGTCGATACGAGCAGTACTTC
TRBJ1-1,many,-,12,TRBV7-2,CASSRDGREAFF,TGTGCCAGCAGTCGGGACGGCCGTGAAGCTTTCTTT
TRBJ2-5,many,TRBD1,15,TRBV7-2,CASSSGTGEGETQYF,TGTGCCAGCAGCTCCGGGACAGGGGAGGGGGAGACCCAGTACTTC
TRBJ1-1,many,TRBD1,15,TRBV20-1,CSASTGGTGNTEAFF,TGCAGTGCTAGTACTGGTGGGACAGGTAACACTGAAGCTTTCTTT
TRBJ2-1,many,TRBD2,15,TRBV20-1,CSATISGGAYNEQFF,TGCAGTGCTACGATCAGCGGGGGGGCCTACAATGAGCAGTTCTTC
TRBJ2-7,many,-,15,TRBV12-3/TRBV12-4,CASSSRTRSPYEQYF,TGTGCCAGCAGCTCTCGGACCAGGAGCCCCTACGAGCAGTACTTC
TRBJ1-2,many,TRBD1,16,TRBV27,CASSFTRTGSVRGYTF,TGTGCCAGCAGCTTCACCCGGACAGGATCGGTGCGCGGCTACACCTTC
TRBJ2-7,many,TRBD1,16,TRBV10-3,CAISAGQALLGGEQYF,TGTGCCATCAGTGCGGGACAGGCGCTCTTGGGGGGCGAGCAGTACTTC
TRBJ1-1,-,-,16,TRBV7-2,CASSWVPWAGYTEAFF,TGTGCCAGCAGCTGGGTACCATGGGCTGGGTACACTGAAGCCTTCTTT
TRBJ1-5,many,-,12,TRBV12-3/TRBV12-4,CASSLDNQPQHF,TGTGCCAGCAGCTTAGACAATCAGCCCCAGCATTTT
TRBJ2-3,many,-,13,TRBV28,CASSFSALDTQYF,TGTGCCAGCAGTTTTTCGGCTCTCGATACGCAGTATTTT
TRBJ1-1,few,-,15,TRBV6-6,CASSLLRGTNTEAFF,TGTGCCAGCAGCCTATTACGGGGGACAAACACTGAAGCTTTCTTT
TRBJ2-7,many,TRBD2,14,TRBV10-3,CAISESGGVGEQYF,TGTGCCATCAGTGAGTCGGGGGGGGTCGGCGAGCAGTACTTC
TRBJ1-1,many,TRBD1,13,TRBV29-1,CSGTDRATTEAFF,TGCAGCGGAACCGACAGGGCCACCACTGAAGCTTTCTTT
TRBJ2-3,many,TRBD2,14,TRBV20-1,CSARTSGASDTQYF,TGCAGTGCGCGGACTAGCGGGGCCTCAGATACGCAGTATTTT
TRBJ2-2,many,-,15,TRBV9,CASSVGNLNTGELFF,TGTGCCAGCAGCGTAGGGAATCTGAACACCGGGGAGCTGTTTTTT
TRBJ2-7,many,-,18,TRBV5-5,CASSPSRLRGAWSYEQYF,TGTGCCAGCAGCCCCAGTCGTCTCCGGGGGGCCTGGTCCTACGAGCAGTACTTC
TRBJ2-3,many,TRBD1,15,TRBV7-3,CASSLIGTGADTQYF,TGTGCCAGCAGCTTAATCGGGACAGGGGCAGATACGCAGTATTTT
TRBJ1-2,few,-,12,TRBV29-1,CSVARDIYGYTF,TGCAGCGTTGCCCGGGACATCTATGGCTACACCTTC
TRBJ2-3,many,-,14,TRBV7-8,CASSSEPDGDTQYF,TGTGCCAGCAGCTCAGAACCGGACGGAGATACGCAGTATTTT
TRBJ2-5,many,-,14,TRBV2,CASSEALRTETQYF,TGTGCCAGCAGTGAAGCGCTTAGGACGGAGACCCAGTACTTC
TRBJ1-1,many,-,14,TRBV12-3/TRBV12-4,CASSHDRRNTEAFF,TGTGCCAGCAGCCACGACAGGCGGAACACTGAAGCTTTCTTT
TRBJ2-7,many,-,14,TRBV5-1,CASSLVPSAYEQYF,TGCGCCAGCAGCTTGGTCCCGTCCGCCTACGAGCAGTACTTC
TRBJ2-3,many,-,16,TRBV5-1,CASSLAGGLSTDTQYF,TGCGCCAGCAGCTTGGCCGGGGGGCTTAGCACAGATACGCAGTATTTT
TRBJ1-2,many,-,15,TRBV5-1,CASSLGTGTNYGYTF,TGCGCCAGCAGCTTGGGTACCGGGACAAACTATGGCTACACCTTC
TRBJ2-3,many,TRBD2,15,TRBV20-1,CSADHLLAGEDTQYF,TGCAGTGCTGACCATCTACTAGCGGGGGAAGATACGCAGTATTTT
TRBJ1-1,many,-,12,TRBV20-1,CSARGGNTEAFF,TGCAGTGCTAGAGGCGGGAACACTGAAGCTTTCTTT
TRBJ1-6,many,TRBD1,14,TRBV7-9,CASSLGQGLEALHF,TGTGCCAGCAGCTTGGGACAGGGGCTAGAGGCCCTCCACTTT
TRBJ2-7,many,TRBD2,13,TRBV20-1,CSASPAGRYEQYF,TGCAGTGCTAGCCCAGCGGGGAGATACGAGCAGTACTTC
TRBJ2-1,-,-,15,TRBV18,CASSLQGGGYNEQFF,TGTGCCAGCTCATTGCAGGGTGGTGGCTACAATGAGCAGTTCTTC
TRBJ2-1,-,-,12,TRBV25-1,CASSAIYNEQFF,TGTGCCAGCAGCGCAATATACAATGAGCAGTTCTTC
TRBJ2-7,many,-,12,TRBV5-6,CASSLGPREQYF,TGTGCCAGCAGCTTGGGACCGAGGGAGCAGTACTTC
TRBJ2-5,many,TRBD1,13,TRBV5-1,CASSRGQWETQYF,TGCGCCAGCAGCCGGGGACAGTGGGAGACCCAGTACTTC
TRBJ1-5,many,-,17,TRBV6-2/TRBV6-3,CASTTQAGGLSNQPQHF,TGTGCCAGCACCACCCAGGCGGGGGGCTTAAGCAATCAGCCCCAGCATTTT
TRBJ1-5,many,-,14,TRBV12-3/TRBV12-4,CASSSRGFGQPQHF,TGTGCCAGCAGTTCCCGGGGCTTTGGTCAGCCCCAGCATTTT
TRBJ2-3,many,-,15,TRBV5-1,CASSLDTGRTDTQYF,TGCGCCAGCAGCTTGGACACAGGGCGCACAGATACGCAGTATTTT
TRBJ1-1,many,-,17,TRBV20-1,CSARELGRGDLNTEAFF,TGCAGTGCTAGAGAGTTAGGGCGCGGGGATCTGAACACTGAAGCTTTCTTT
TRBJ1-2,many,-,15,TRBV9,CASSVGRAAMNGYTF,TGTGCCAGCAGCGTAGGGAGGGCAGCGATGAATGGCTACACCTTC
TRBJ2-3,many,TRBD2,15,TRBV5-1,CASSPGTRGPDTQYF,TGCGCCAGCAGCCCCGGGACTAGAGGCCCAGATACGCAGTATTTT
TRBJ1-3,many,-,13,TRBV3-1,CASSPQYGNTIYF,TGTGCCAGCAGCCCCCAGTACGGAAACACCATATATTTT
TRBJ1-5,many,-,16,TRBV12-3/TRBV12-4,CASSFSRGSSNQPQHF,TGTGCCAGCAGTTTTTCGAGGGGCAGTAGCAATCAGCCCCAGCATTTT
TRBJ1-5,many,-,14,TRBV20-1,CSARGGTSNQPQHF,TGCAGTGCCCGGGGTGGGACGAGCAATCAGCCCCAGCATTTT